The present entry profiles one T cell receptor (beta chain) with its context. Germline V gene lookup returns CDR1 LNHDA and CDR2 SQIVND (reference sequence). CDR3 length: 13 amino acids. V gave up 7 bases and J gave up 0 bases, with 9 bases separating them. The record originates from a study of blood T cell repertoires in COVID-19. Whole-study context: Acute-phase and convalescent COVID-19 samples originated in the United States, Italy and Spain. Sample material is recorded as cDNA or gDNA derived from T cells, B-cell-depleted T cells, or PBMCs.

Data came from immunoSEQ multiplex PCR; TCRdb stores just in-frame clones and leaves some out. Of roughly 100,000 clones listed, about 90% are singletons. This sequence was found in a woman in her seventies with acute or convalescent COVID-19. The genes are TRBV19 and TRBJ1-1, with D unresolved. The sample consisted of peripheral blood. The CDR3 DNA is TGTGCCAGTAATGAGAAAATGAACACTGAAGCTTTCTTT. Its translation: CASNEKMNTEAFF.